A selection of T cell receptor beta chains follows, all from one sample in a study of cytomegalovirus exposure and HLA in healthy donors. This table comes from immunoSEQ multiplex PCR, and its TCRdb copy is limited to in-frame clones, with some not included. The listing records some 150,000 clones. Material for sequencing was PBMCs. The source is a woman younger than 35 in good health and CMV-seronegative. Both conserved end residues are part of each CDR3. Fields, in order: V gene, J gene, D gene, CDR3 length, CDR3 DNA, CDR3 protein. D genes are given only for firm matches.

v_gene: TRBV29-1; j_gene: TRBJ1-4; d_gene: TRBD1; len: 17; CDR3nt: TGCAGCGTTGAAGAAAAACTGGGACAGGTAGATTCTGAAAAACTGTTTTTT; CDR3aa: CSVEEKLGQVDSEKLFF
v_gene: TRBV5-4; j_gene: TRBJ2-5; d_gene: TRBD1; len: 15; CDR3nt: TGTGCCAGCAGCCCGACGGGGCAGGGGGAGGAGACCCAGTACTTC; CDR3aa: CASSPTGQGEETQYF
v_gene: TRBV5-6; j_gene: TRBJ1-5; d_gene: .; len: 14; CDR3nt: TGTGCCAGCAGCGATGGGGCGGGAGCTCAGCCCCAGCATTTT; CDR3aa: CASSDGAGAQPQHF
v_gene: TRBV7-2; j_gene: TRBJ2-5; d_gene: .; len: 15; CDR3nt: TGTGCCAGCAGCTTAGTCCTAGGGGGGGAAGAGACCCAGTACTTC; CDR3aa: CASSLVLGGEETQYF
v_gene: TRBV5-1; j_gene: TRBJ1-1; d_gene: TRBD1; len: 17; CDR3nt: TGCGCCAGCAGCTTGGCCCGGACAGGGTCGGTATGGACTGAAGCTTTCTTT; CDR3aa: CASSLARTGSVWTEAFF
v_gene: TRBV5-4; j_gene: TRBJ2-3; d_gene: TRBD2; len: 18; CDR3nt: TGTGCCAGCAGCTTTAGACTAGCGGGAGGGGCTAGCACAGATACGCAGTATTTT; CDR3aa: CASSFRLAGGASTDTQYF
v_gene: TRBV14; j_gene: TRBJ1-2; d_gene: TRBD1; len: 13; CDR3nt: TGTGCCAGCAGCCTCTGGACAGGGCAAGGCTACACCTTC; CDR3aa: CASSLWTGQGYTF
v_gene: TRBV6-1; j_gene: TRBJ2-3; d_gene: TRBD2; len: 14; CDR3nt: TGTGCCAGCAAGGCGGGAGGGCCCACAGATACGCAGTATTTT; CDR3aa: CASKAGGPTDTQYF
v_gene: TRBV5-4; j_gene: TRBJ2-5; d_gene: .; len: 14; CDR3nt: TGTGCCAGCAGCTTGGCCACAGGGCAGGAGACCCAGTACTTC; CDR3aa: CASSLATGQETQYF
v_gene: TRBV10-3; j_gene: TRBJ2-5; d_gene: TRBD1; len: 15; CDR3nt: TGTGCCATCAGTCCGGACAGGGGAAGTGAAGAGACCCAGTACTTC; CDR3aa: CAISPDRGSEETQYF
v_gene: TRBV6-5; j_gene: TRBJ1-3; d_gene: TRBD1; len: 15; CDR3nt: TGTGCCAGCAGTTACCGGACAGGGAAAGGAAACACCATATATTTT; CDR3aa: CASSYRTGKGNTIYF
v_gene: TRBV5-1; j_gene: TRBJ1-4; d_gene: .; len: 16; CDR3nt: TGCGCCAGCAGAGACTACCGGGCGTCAACTAATGAAAAACTGTTTTTT; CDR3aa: CASRDYRASTNEKLFF
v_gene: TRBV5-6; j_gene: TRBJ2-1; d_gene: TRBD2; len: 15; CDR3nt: TGTGCCAGCAGCTCGAGCGGGGAATCCTACAATGAGCAGTTCTTC; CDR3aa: CASSSSGESYNEQFF
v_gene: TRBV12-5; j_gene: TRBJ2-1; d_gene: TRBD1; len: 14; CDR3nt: TGTGCTAGTGCCTTGGACAGGACCTACAATGAGCAGTTCTTC; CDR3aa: CASALDRTYNEQFF
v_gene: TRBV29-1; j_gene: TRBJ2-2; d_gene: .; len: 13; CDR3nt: TGCAGCACCCGGACTGCGAACACCGGGGAGCTGTTTTTT; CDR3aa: CSTRTANTGELFF
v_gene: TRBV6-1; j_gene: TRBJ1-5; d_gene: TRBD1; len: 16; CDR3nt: TGTGCCAGCAGTGCAAACAGGGGGATCGACAATCAGCCCCAGCATTTT; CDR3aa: CASSANRGIDNQPQHF
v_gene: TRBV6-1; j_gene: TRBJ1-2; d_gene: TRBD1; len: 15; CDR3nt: TGTGCCAGCAGTGCTGGACAGGGAATCGGCTATGGCTACACCTTC; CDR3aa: CASSAGQGIGYGYTF
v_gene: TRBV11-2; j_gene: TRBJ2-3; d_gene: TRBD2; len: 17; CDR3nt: TGTGCCAGCAGCTTAGCCACCCAGGGACTAGCGGGAGGGCCGCGATATTTT; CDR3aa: CASSLATQGLAGGPRYF
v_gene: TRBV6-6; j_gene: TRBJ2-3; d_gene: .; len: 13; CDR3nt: TGTGCCAGCAGTAGGGGGGGCTCAGATACGCAGTATTTT; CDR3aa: CASSRGGSDTQYF
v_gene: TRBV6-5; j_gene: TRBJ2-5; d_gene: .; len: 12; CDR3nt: TGTGCCAGCACGAGCCTAGAAGAGACCCAGTACTTC; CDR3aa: CASTSLEETQYF
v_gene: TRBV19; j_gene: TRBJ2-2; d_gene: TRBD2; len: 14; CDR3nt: TGTGCCACAGGACTAGCGGGAAACACCGGGGAGCTGTTTTTT; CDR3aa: CATGLAGNTGELFF
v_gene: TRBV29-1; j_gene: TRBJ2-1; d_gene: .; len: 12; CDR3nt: TGCAGCGTTTCGGCCAGCGCAGTTGAGCAGTTCTTC; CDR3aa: CSVSASAVEQFF
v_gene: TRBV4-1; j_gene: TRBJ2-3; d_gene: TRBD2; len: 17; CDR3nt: TGCGCCAGCAGCTTCAGCGGGAGGGGACGCGACACAGATACGCAGTATTTT; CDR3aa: CASSFSGRGRDTDTQYF
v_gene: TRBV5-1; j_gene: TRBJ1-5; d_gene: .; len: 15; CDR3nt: TGCGCCAGCAGCCCCGGGGGGGGTGAAAGTCAGCCCCAGCATTTT; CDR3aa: CASSPGGGESQPQHF
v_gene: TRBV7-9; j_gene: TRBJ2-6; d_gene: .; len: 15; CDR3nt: TGTGCCAGCAGGACAGGCTTGTCTGGGGCCAACGTCCTGACTTTC; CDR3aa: CASRTGLSGANVLTF
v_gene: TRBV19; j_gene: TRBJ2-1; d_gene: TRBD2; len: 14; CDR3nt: TGTGCCAGTCACACTAGCGGCTCCTACAATGAGCAGTTCTTC; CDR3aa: CASHTSGSYNEQFF
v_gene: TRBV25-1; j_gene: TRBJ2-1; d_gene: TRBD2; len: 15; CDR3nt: TGTGCCAGCAGCGGAGGGACTAGCCTATACAATGAGCAGTTCTTC; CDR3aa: CASSGGTSLYNEQFF
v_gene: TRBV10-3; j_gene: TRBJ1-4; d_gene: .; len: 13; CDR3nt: TGTGCCAGCTCGAGGGGGGAGGGGGAAAAACTGTTTTTT; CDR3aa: CASSRGEGEKLFF
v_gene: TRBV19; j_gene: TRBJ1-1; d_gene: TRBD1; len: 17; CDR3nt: TGTGCCACCGGAAATTCCCGGGACAGACCAATGAACACTGAAGCTTTCTTT; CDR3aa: CATGNSRDRPMNTEAFF
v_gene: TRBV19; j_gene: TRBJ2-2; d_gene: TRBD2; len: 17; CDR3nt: TGTGCCAGTAGTATAGGGACTAGGCTTCCCGGGACCGGGGAGCTGTTTTTT; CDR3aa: CASSIGTRLPGTGELFF
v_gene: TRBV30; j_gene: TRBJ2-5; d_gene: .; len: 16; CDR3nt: TGTGCCTGGAGTGTACCCAGGGGAGTGTTGCGAGAGACCCAGTACTTC; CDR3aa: CAWSVPRGVLRETQYF
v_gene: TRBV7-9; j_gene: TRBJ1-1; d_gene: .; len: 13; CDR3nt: TGTGCCAGCAGCTTAACCCAGGATTTTGAAGCTTTCTTT; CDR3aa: CASSLTQDFEAFF
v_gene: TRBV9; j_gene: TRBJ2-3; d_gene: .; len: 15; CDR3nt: TGTGCCAGCAGCGTAGACGGAAGGAGGACAGATACGCAGTATTTT; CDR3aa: CASSVDGRRTDTQYF
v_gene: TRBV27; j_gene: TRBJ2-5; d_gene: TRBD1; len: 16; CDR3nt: TGTGCCAGCAGCCAAAACAGGGGAAACTTCCGAGAGACCCAGTACTTC; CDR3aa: CASSQNRGNFRETQYF
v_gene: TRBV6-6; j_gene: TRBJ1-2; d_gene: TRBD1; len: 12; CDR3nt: TGTGCCAGCAGTGACAGGGGGGAAGGCTACACCTTC; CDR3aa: CASSDRGEGYTF
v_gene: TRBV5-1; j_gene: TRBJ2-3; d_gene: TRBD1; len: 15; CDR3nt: TGCGCCAGCAGCTTGGAGGGACAGAGCACAGATACGCAGTATTTT; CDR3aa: CASSLEGQSTDTQYF